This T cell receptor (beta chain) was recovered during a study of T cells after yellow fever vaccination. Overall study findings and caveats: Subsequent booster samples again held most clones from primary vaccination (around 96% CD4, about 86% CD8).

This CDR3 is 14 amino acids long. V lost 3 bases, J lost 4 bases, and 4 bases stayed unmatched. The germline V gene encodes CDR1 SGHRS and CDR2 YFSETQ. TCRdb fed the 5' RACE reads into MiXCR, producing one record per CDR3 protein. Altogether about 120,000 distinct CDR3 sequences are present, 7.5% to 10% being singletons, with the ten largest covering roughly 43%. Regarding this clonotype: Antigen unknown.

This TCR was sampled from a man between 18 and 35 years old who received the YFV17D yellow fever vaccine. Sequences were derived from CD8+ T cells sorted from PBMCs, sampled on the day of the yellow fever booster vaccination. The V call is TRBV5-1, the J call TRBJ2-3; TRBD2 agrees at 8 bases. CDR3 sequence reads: CASSSMTSADTQYF. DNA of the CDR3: TGCGCCAGCAGCTCGATGACTAGCGCAGATACGCAGTATTTT.